Sequencing of this T cell receptor beta chain was carried out in a study of T cells in Graves' hyperthyroidism and ophthalmopathy. Findings and limits, study-wide: A model built on 13 V-J features separated ophthalmopathy from stable hyperthyroidism. Most thyroid clonotypes expanded above 0.001 were also detected in blood.

Germline V gives CDR1 SGHAT, CDR2 FQNNGV. V lost 3 bases to trimming and J lost 9 bases, with 18 bases between them. This CDR3 is 16 amino acids long. Using RNA transcripts as the source, TCR beta CDR3 regions were amplified. TCR CDR3 underwent first-round RT-PCR with the HTBI primer set. TCRdb analysed the multiplex PCR reads with MiXCR anew, one entry per CDR3 protein. The repertoire holds 600,000 or so distinct CDR3 sequences, with under 20% as singletons. Researchers defined stable Graves' hyperthyroidism as no ophthalmopathy progression within 18 months. Patients having uncontrolled infection, another autoimmune disease, pregnancy or lactation were not included. This clonotype was picked up many times. Its antigen is still unknown.

This chain joins TRBV11-2 and TRBJ1-6; D is possibly TRBD1 (6 bases). Sequenced input: blood. This receptor was obtained from a woman younger than 45 with Graves' hyperthyroidism. The CDR3 DNA reads TGTGCCAGCAGCTTTATTCGGGGGCAGGGAGGTTCACCCCTCCACTTT. Its translation: CASSFIRGQGGSPLHF.